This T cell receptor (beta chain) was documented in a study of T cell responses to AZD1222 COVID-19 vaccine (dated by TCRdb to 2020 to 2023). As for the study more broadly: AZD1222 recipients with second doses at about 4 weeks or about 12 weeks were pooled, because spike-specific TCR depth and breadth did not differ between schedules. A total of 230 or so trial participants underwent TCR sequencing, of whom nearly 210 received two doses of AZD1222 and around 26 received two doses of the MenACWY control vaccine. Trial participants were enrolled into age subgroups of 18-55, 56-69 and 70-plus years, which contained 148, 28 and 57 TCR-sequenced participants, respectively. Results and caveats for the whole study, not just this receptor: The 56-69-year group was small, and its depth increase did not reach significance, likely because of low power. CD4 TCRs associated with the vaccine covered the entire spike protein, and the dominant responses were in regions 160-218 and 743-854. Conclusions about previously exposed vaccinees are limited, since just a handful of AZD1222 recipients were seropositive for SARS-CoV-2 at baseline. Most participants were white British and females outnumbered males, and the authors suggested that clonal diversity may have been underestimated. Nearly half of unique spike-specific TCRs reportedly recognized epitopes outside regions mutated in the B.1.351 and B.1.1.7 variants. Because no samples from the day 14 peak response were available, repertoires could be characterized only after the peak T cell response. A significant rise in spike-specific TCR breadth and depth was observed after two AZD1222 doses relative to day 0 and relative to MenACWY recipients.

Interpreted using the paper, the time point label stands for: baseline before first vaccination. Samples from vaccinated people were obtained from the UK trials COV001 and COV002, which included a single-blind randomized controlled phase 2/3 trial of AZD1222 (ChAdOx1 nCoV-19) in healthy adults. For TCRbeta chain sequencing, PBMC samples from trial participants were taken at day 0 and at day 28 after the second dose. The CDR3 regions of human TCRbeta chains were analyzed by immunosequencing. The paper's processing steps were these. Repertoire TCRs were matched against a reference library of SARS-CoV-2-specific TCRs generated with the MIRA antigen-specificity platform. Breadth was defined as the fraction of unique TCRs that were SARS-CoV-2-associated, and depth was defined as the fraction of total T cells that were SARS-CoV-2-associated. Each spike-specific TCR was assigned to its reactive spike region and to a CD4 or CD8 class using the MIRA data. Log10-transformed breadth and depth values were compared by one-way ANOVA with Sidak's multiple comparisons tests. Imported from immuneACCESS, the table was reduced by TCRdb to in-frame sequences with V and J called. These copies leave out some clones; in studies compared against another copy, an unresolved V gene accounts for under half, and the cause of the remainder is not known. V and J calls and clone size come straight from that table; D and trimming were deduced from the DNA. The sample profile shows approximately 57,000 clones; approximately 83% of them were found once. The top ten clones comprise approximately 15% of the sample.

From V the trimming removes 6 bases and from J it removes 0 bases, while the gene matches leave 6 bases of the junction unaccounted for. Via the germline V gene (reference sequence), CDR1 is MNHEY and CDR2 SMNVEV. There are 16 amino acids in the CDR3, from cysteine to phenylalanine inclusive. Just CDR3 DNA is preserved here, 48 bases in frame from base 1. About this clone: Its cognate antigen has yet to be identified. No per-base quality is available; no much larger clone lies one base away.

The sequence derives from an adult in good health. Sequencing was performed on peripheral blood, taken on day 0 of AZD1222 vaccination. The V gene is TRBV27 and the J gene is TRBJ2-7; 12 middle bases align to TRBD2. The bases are TGTGCCAGCAGAGAGTGGACTAGCGGGATCTCCTACGAGCAGTACTTC. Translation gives CASREWTSGISYEQYF.